One sample yielded the 24 T cell receptor beta chains listed below, sequenced in a study of blood T cell repertoires in COVID-19. Sequencing was performed with immunoSEQ multiplex PCR; in TCRdb, only in-frame clones are kept and a portion is missing. The sample shows about 200,000 clones, 79% of them seen only once. Sequencing was carried out using peripheral blood. These receptors were taken from a woman in her thirties or forties with COVID-19, enrolled during active disease.

The V gene is TRBV5-5, the J gene TRBJ1-1; D is ambiguous. Trimming stripped 0 bases from V and 1 base from J, with 7 bases between. The CDR3 loop spans 14 amino acids. CDR1 is SGHKS and CDR2 is YYEKEE in the germline V gene (reference sequence). The CDR3, as DNA: TGTGCCAGCAGCTTGGGCAGGCCGAACACTGAAGCTTTCTTT. It translates to CASSLGRPNTEAFF. The whole variable domain, filled in from reference TRBV5-5 and TRBJ1-1, reads DAGVTQSPTHLIKTRGQQVTLRCSPISGHKSVSWYQQVLGQGPQFIFQYYEKEERGRGNFPDRFSARQFPNYSSELNVNALLLGDSALYLCASSLGRPNTEAFFGQGTRLTVV.

The genes are TRBV10-3 and TRBJ1-1; D gene unclear. Germline V gene data show CDR1 as ENHRY and CDR2 as SYGVKD. The CDR3 sequence is 11 residues long. V gave up 10 bases and J gave up 2 bases, with 8 bases separating them. As DNA, the CDR3 is TGTGCCACTGAGGGTAACACTGAAGCTTTCTTT. Translated, it gives CATEGNTEAFF.

The table lists this clone with a few counts. V is TRBV7-6 and J is TRBJ2-3, with TRBD1 identical over 8 bases. This CDR3 comprises 16 residues. Germline CDR1 SGHVS, CDR2 FNYEAQ. V was clipped by 5 bases and J by 2 bases; unmatched bases: 9. CDR3 DNA sequence: TGTGCCAGCAGCCCATTCACAGGGGGAAACACAGATACGCAGTATTTT. Its protein product is CASSPFTGGNTDTQYF.

The chain combines TRBV19 with TRBJ2-1; tentative D call: TRBD2 (6 bases). CDR1 LNHDA and CDR2 SQIVND come from the germline V gene (reference sequence). V gave up 3 bases and J gave up 2 bases, with 8 bases separating them. The CDR3 sequence is 14 residues long. CDR3 in amino acids: CASSIGGAYNEQFF. The DNA of the CDR3 is TGTGCCAGTAGTATCGGGGGAGCCTACAATGAGCAGTTCTTC.

The J gene is TRBJ2-5, the V gene TRBV5-6; D possibly corresponds to TRBD2 (5 bases). Looked up from germline, CDR1 is SGHDT and CDR2 is YYEEEE. The V end lost 2 bases, the J end lost 0 bases, and 14 bases lay between the germline ends. This CDR3 region has 16 residues. As DNA, the CDR3 is TGTGCCAGCAGCTTTCTCCTTGGAGCGGACCAAGAGACCCAGTACTTC. Protein product: CASSFLLGADQETQYF.

This clone was seen more than once but under ten times. This chain joins TRBV20-1 and TRBJ1-3, with D possibly being TRBD1 (6 bases). The germline V and J ends were trimmed by 3 bases and 4 bases, with 10 bases remaining between them. Germline values: CDR1 DFQATT, CDR2 SNEGSKA (reference sequence). The CDR3 spans 13 residues. CDR3: CSASNRAGNTIYF. For the CDR3, the DNA is TGCAGTGCTAGTAACAGGGCAGGAAACACCATATATTTT.

Only a few counts were recorded for this clone. The gene calls are TRBV4-2 and TRBJ2-1, with TRBD2 as a possible D gene (6 bases). CDR3 length: 18 residues. Germline CDR1 LGHNA, CDR2 YNFKEQ. With 0 bases removed from V and 0 bases from J, the gap between germline ends came to 15 bases. DNA of the CDR3: TGTGCCAGCAGCCAAGATTGGATCCGGGGGAGCTCCTACAATGAGCAGTTCTTC. Translation: CASSQDWIRGSSYNEQFF.

This clone turned up a few times. V is TRBV19 and J is TRBJ2-3; 9 bases match TRBD1. Germline loops: CDR1 LNHDA, CDR2 SQIVND (reference sequence). Germline trimming cut 5 bases from V and 3 bases from J; bases unmatched to any gene: 3. This CDR3 comprises 14 residues. The CDR3 DNA reads as TGTGCCAGTAGTTCCGGACAGGGGACAGATACGCAGTATTTT. It translates to CASSSGQGTDTQYF.

The genes are TRBV20-1 and TRBJ2-1, with 12 bases aligning to TRBD2. Looked up from germline, CDR1 is DFQATT and CDR2 is SNEGSKA (reference sequence). The J segment lost 8 bases and the V segment lost 3 bases, leaving 14 bases of the junction unmatched. This CDR3 is built from 17 residues. The CDR3 loop is CSASRGPSGRARDEQFF. The CDR3, as DNA: TGCAGTGCTAGTAGGGGTCCTAGCGGGAGGGCGAGGGATGAGCAGTTCTTC.

The chain joins TRBV27 to TRBJ2-7; a possible D gene is TRBD1 (5 bases). Deletions cut 8 bases from V and 0 bases from J, with 11 bases between. This CDR3 region has 13 residues. Germline values: CDR1 MNHEY, CDR2 SMNVEV (reference sequence). Written as DNA, the CDR3 is TGTGCCAGCGGGGCCCTGAGCTCCTACGAGCAGTACTTC. Protein sequence: CASGALSSYEQYF.

This chain uses TRBV7-2 with TRBJ1-5, with D perhaps matching TRBD1 (6 bases). Germline values: CDR1 SGHTA, CDR2 FQGNSA. Trimming pared 6 bases from V and 0 bases from J, leaving 12 bases between. The length of the CDR3 is 15 residues. The CDR3 spells CASSTQGVSNQPQHF. The DNA of the CDR3 is TGTGCCAGCAGTACACAGGGCGTTAGCAATCAGCCCCAGCATTTT. Supplemented by reference TRBV7-2 and TRBJ1-5, the full variable domain reads GAGVSQSPSNKVTEKGKDVELRCDPISGHTALYWYRQSLGQGLEFLIYFQGNSAPDKSGLPSDRFSAERTGGSVSTLTIQRTQQEDSAVYLCASSTQGVSNQPQHFGDGTRLSIL.

The gene calls are TRBV3-1 (or the pseudogene TRBV3-2) and TRBJ1-1; a possible D gene is TRBD1 (6 bases). V shed 4 bases and J shed 4 bases, with 13 bases lying between them. The germline CDR1 and CDR2 sequences are LGHDT and YNNKEL (reference sequence). The CDR3 has 14 residues. The CDR3 loop reads CASSRTQGTTEAFF. CDR3 DNA: TGTGCCAGCAGCCGGACCCAGGGGACCACTGAAGCTTTCTTT.

This clone is medium-sized in the sample. The rearrangement joins TRBV2 to TRBJ1-1; the D is unclear. Trimming removed 4 bases from V and 5 bases from J, with 11 bases in between. Per germline, CDR1 SNHLY and CDR2 FYNNEI. The CDR3 contains 13 residues. The chain's CDR3 is CASSVGKGTEAFF. The CDR3 nucleotides read TGTGCCAGCAGTGTCGGGAAGGGAACTGAAGCTTTCTTT. Complete variable domain (other parts from reference TRBV2 and TRBJ1-1): EPEVTQTPSHQVTQMGQEVILRCVPISNHLYFYWYRQILGQKVEFLVSFYNNEISEKSEIFDDQFSVERPDGSNFTLKIRSTKLEDSAMYFCASSVGKGTEAFFGQGTRLTVV.

This clone has just a few counts. The V call is TRBV10-3, the J call TRBJ2-5; no definite D call. The CDR3 length is 13 residues. With 4 bases removed from V and 3 bases from J, the gap between germline ends came to 9 bases. CDR1 and CDR2 (germline): ENHRY, SYGVKD. CDR3 coding DNA: TGTGCCATCAGTGCCTCGCCAGAAGAGACCCAGTACTTC. It yields the protein CAISASPEETQYF.

This sequence joins TRBV27 and TRBJ2-7; tentatively, D is TRBD1 (6 bases). CDR1 is MNHEY, CDR2 SMNVEV, per germline (reference sequence). V was shortened by 2 bases and J by 3 bases, with 14 bases between the two germline ends. The CDR3 consists of 15 residues. CDR3 amino acids: CASSLNVRQDYEQYF. CDR3 in DNA: TGTGCCAGCAGTTTAAATGTTAGACAGGACTACGAGCAGTACTTC.

There are a few counts of this clone. The chain links TRBV19 to TRBJ2-7, with 7 nucleotides matching TRBD1. The CDR3 spans 14 residues. The germline V gene has CDR1 LNHDA and CDR2 SQIVND (reference sequence). Unmatched junction bases numbered 2, after V lost 2 bases and J lost 1 base. The CDR3 region is CASSIQQGSYEQYF. The CDR3 region has the DNA TGTGCCAGTAGTATACAACAGGGGTCCTACGAGCAGTACTTC. Full variable domain (rest looked up from reference TRBV19 and TRBJ2-7): DGGITQSPKYLFRKEGQNVTLSCEQNLNHDAMYWYRQDPGQGLRLIYYSQIVNDFQKGDIAEGYSVSREKKESFPLTVTSAQKNPTAFYLCASSIQQGSYEQYFGPGTRLTVT.

The chain has TRBV5-1 and TRBJ1-1, with 7 bases lining up with TRBD1. Trimming cost V 3 bases and J 4 bases; bases outside gene matches: 9. This CDR3 is 15 amino acids long. CDR1 and CDR2 (germline): SGHRS, YFSETQ. The CDR3 is CASSSSTGYFTEAFF. As DNA, the CDR3 is TGCGCCAGCAGCTCATCGACAGGGTACTTCACTGAAGCTTTCTTT.

This chain uses TRBV7-2 with TRBJ1-1; 7 nucleotides agree with TRBD1. With 5 bases clipped from V and 3 bases from J, the junction kept 6 bases outside the gene matches. This CDR3 contains 14 residues. Germline V gives CDR1 SGHTA, CDR2 FQGNSA. DNA for the CDR3: TGTGCCAGCAGCCCCCAGGGGGGTCACACTGAAGCTTTCTTT. It yields the protein CASSPQGGHTEAFF.

This clone was picked up one time. This rearrangement joins TRBV5-1 to TRBJ1-2; 8 nucleotides align to TRBD1. The length of the CDR3 is 15 residues. Germline loops: CDR1 SGHRS, CDR2 YFSETQ. The V gene end was trimmed by 3 bases and the J gene end by 3 bases; junction bases not matched to a gene: 7. CDR3 DNA sequence: TGCGCCAGCAGCTCCGGACAGGGTAACGACTATGGCTACACCTTC. Translating gives CASSSGQGNDYGYTF. Variable domain in full (rest from reference TRBV5-1 and TRBJ1-2): KAGVTQTPRYLIKTRGQQVTLSCSPISGHRSVSWYQQTPGQGLQFLFEYFSETQRNKGNFPGRFSGRQFSNSRSEMNVSTLELGDSALYLCASSSGQGNDYGYTFGSGTRLTVV.

This clone appeared a few times. J is TRBJ2-2 and V is TRBV18; D remains unclear. CDR1 KGHSH and CDR2 LQKENI come from the germline V gene. CDR3 size: 14 residues. Trimming left V 10 bases short and J 1 base short, with 13 bases between. CDR3 sequence (DNA): TGTGCCACCATAACCGGAGAGAACACCGGGGAGCTGTTTTTT. Translated: CATITGENTGELFF.

The V and J genes are TRBV6-1 and TRBJ1-5; D not certain. Trimming stripped 3 bases from V and 3 bases from J, with 21 bases between. The CDR3 runs to 18 residues. In germline, CDR1 is MNHNS, CDR2 SASEGT. The CDR3 DNA reads as TGTGCCAGCAGTGAGCATATTTCCGGGGAAAGCGACAATCAGCCCCAGCATTTT. It specifies CASSEHISGESDNQPQHF.

This chain links TRBV19 with TRBJ2-5; weak D call: TRBD2 (6 bases). V shed 7 bases and J shed 4 bases, with 13 bases lying between them. The V gene's germline CDR1 is LNHDA and CDR2 SQIVND (reference sequence). This CDR3 is built from 13 residues. CDR3 sequence: CASMGGFIETQYF. CDR3 sequence (DNA): TGTGCCAGTATGGGGGGTTTTATAGAGACCCAGTACTTC.

The chain employs TRBV18 and TRBJ2-1, with 7 bases identical to TRBD2. The germline V gene encodes CDR1 KGHSH and CDR2 LQKENI. The CDR3 spans 17 residues. V was clipped by 1 base and J by 5 bases; unmatched bases: 11. This CDR3 reads CASSPLAGEGPDNEQFF. The CDR3 DNA is TGTGCCAGCTCACCACTGGCGGGGGAGGGCCCAGACAATGAGCAGTTCTTC.

The chain has TRBV9 and TRBJ2-5, with TRBD2 identical over 11 bases. Losses at the gene ends were 3 bases for V and 5 bases for J; bases not matched to a gene: 9. Germline CDR1 SGDLS, CDR2 YYNGEE. The CDR3 consists of 16 residues. The CDR3 reads CASSANSGGAGETQYF. DNA for the CDR3: TGTGCCAGCAGCGCGAATAGCGGGGGGGCCGGGGAGACCCAGTACTTC.